This entry lists 31 T cell receptor beta chains sequenced from one sample in a study of cytomegalovirus exposure and HLA in healthy donors. PCR primers comprised 60 Vbeta and 13 Jbeta primers. Some clones are missing from TCRdb's copy, which holds only in-frame ones; the method was immunoSEQ multiplex PCR. Of some 150,000 clones detected, 79% appear once; the ten largest clones hold approximately 2%. Sequenced material: PBMCs. These receptors came from a man between 40 and 49 years old in good health and CMV-seronegative.

The chain couples TRBV6-6 to TRBJ2-1; 9 nucleotides match TRBD2. The J segment lost 8 bases and the V segment lost 5 bases, leaving 7 bases of the junction unmatched. CDR1 MNHNY and CDR2 SVGAGI come from the germline V gene (reference sequence). CDR3 size: 14 residues. The CDR3: CASSPGLARDEQFF. The CDR3, as DNA: TGTGCCAGCAGTCCGGGACTAGCTCGGGATGAGCAGTTCTTC.

In DNA, the CDR3 is TGCGCCAGCAGCCAAGTATCCTCCTTGGCGGGGTCTTCCTACGAGCAGTACTTC. Translating gives CASSQVSSLAGSSYEQYF. The V gene is TRBV4-1, the J gene TRBJ2-7; weak D call: TRBD2 (6 bases). The CDR3 is made up of 18 amino acids. Trimming removed 1 base at V and 1 base at J, with 20 bases between. Per the germline V gene, CDR1 is MGHRA and CDR2 is YSYEKL.

The CDR3 sequence: CASSGQMNTEAFF. The CDR3 bases are TGTGCCAGCAGCGGGCAGATGAACACTGAAGCTTTCTTT. The chain employs TRBV4-2 and TRBJ1-1; D unresolved. Germline CDR1 is LGHNA and CDR2 is YNFKEQ. Trimming pared 5 bases from V and 0 bases from J, leaving 7 bases between. The CDR3 is 13 amino acids.

The rearrangement links TRBV10-3 to TRBJ1-1, with 8 positions matching TRBD1. With V trimmed by 4 bases and J by 0 bases, 4 bases remained unmatched. The length of the CDR3 is 15 residues. The germline V gene encodes CDR1 ENHRY and CDR2 SYGVKD. The CDR3 DNA is TGTGCCATCAGTGCGAGACAGGGGATGAACACTGAAGCTTTCTTT. Its protein product is CAISARQGMNTEAFF.

The V call is TRBV5-5, the J call TRBJ2-2, with D possibly matching TRBD1 (7 bases). CDR3 length equals 15 residues. The germline CDR1 and CDR2 sequences are SGHKS and YYEKEE (reference sequence). V lost 2 bases and J lost 1, with 9 bases in between. CDR3 loop: CASSFQGGNTGELFF. DNA of the CDR3: TGTGCCAGCAGCTTCCAGGGGGGGAACACCGGGGAGCTGTTTTTT.

The chain uses TRBV28 and TRBJ2-1; TRBD2 matches at 10 bases. Germline trimming cut 7 bases from V and 9 bases from J; bases unmatched to any gene: 12. The CDR3 runs to 15 residues. Germline values: CDR1 MDHEN, CDR2 SYDVKM. The CDR3, as DNA: TGTGCCAGCAACCGATTAGCGGGAGGTACGGTTGAGCAGTTCTTC. It translates to CASNRLAGGTVEQFF.

V is TRBV18 and J is TRBJ1-1; 7 bases line up with TRBD1. The CDR3 totals 16 residues. V gave up 4 bases and J gave up 0 bases; unmatched junction bases: 8. Germline V gives CDR1 KGHSH, CDR2 LQKENI. The CDR3 is CASSLQTGAVNTEAFF. DNA of the CDR3: TGTGCCAGCTCACTACAAACAGGGGCCGTGAACACTGAAGCTTTCTTT.

The chain carries TRBV2 and TRBJ2-7, with D unresolved. Germline values: CDR1 SNHLY, CDR2 FYNNEI. V gave up 0 bases and J gave up 2 bases, with 11 bases separating them. This CDR3 contains 15 residues. The DNA of the CDR3 is TGTGCCAGCAGTGAAGCGCTTCGCAGTACCTACGAGCAGTACTTC. This encodes CASSEALRSTYEQYF. Combining the CDR3 with reference TRBV2 and TRBJ2-7 gives the whole variable domain EPEVTQTPSHQVTQMGQEVILRCVPISNHLYFYWYRQILGQKVEFLVSFYNNEISEKSEIFDDQFSVERPDGSNFTLKIRSTKLEDSAMYFCASSEALRSTYEQYFGPGTRLTVT.

A few counts support this clone. The gene calls are TRBV7-2 and TRBJ2-5, with 10 bases that match TRBD1. Germline V gene lookup returns CDR1 SGHTA and CDR2 FQGNSA. The CDR3 loop spans 14 amino acids. The V and J ends lost 3 bases and 5 bases, in that order; junction bases with no gene match: 3. The CDR3 bases are TGTGCCAGCAGCTTCGACAGGGGGCGGGAGACCCAGTACTTC. Its protein product is CASSFDRGRETQYF.

V is TRBV19 and J is TRBJ2-7; TRBD2 matches 8 bases. The V gene end was trimmed by 1 base and the J gene end by 5 bases; junction bases not matched to a gene: 7. Germline assignment: CDR1 LNHDA and CDR2 SQIVND (reference sequence). This CDR3 has 15 amino acids. The CDR3 loop is CASSIGPRLANEQYF. In DNA form, the CDR3 reads TGTGCCAGTAGTATAGGCCCGAGACTAGCGAACGAGCAGTACTTC.

The rearrangement uses TRBV30 and TRBJ1-5; D ambiguous. Deletions cut 3 bases from V and 0 bases from J, with 6 bases between. Germline V lookup: CDR1 GTSNPN, CDR2 SVGIG (reference sequence). This CDR3 has 13 residues. The CDR3 nucleotides are TGTGCCTGGAGCCCAAATAGCAATCAGCCCCAGCATTTT. Protein product: CAWSPNSNQPQHF. Together with reference TRBV30 and TRBJ1-5, the CDR3 gives the full variable domain: SQTIHQWPATLVQPVGSPLSLECTVEGTSNPNLYWYRQAAGRGLQLLFYSVGIGQISSEVPQNLSASRPQDRQFILSSKKLLLSDSGFYLCAWSPNSNQPQHFGDGTRLSIL.

This clone was counted a few times. The chain recombines TRBV14 with TRBJ2-5; 8 bases line up with TRBD1. The CDR3 is 16 amino acids. Germline CDR1 reads SGHDN; CDR2 reads FVKESK. The ends lost 5 bases at V and 2 bases at J; junction bases unmatched: 10. In DNA, the CDR3 is TGTGCCAGCAGCACAGGGTTTGGACAGGGACAAGAGACCCAGTACTTC. This encodes CASSTGFGQGQETQYF. Complete variable domain (other parts from reference TRBV14 and TRBJ2-5): EAGVTQFPSHSVIEKGQTVTLRCDPISGHDNLYWYRRVMGKEIKFLLHFVKESKQDESGMPNNRFLAERTGGTYSTLKVQPAELEDSGVYFCASSTGFGQGQETQYFGPGTRLLVL.

The rearrangement joins TRBV11-2 to TRBJ2-5; D is perhaps TRBD2 (5 bases). The CDR3 has 15 amino acids. Trimming removed 1 base from V and 1 base from J, with 10 bases in between. Germline V gives CDR1 SGHAT, CDR2 FQNNGV. CDR3 sequence: CASSLAGSAQETQYF. CDR3 DNA sequence: TGTGCCAGCAGCTTAGCGGGAAGCGCCCAAGAGACCCAGTACTTC.

The chain couples TRBV9 to TRBJ2-7; 8 bases line up with TRBD2. The CDR3 is 19 amino acids. Unmatched junction bases numbered 21, after V lost 4 bases and J lost 3 bases. Germline V gene lookup returns CDR1 SGDLS and CDR2 YYNGEE. CDR3 nucleotide sequence: TGTGCCAGCAGCCTAGAAGAACCACTGACTAGCGCGCTGATCTACGAGCAGTACTTC. Translating gives CASSLEEPLTSALIYEQYF.

The rearrangement joins TRBV28 to TRBJ2-7; the D gene is possibly TRBD2 (5 bases). The CDR3 is 16 residues long. Per the germline V gene, CDR1 is MDHEN and CDR2 is SYDVKM. Trimming stripped 4 bases from V and 2 bases from J, with 18 bases between. CDR3 nucleotide sequence: TGTGCCAGCAGTTCCCCCTCCGAGCGGACGACCTACGAGCAGTACTTC. It translates to CASSSPSERTTYEQYF.

This clone was detected a few times. The chain links TRBV6-4 to TRBJ2-7, with 7 positions matching TRBD1. After removal of 4 bases from V and 2 bases from J, the junction contained 11 bases not matched to a gene. CDR3 length equals 16 residues. In germline, CDR1 is MRHNA, CDR2 SNTAGT. The CDR3 sequence: CASSVPGGRSAYEQYF. In DNA, the CDR3 is TGTGCCAGCAGTGTCCCAGGGGGACGGTCCGCCTACGAGCAGTACTTC.

The chain's CDR3 is CASTPGLVHEQFF. DNA for the CDR3: TGTGCCAGCACCCCGGGACTAGTCCATGAGCAGTTCTTC. This chain joins TRBV5-6 and TRBJ2-1, with TRBD2 identical over 8 bases. With 6 bases clipped from V and 8 bases from J, the junction kept 7 bases outside the gene matches. The CDR3 runs to 13 residues. CDR1 is SGHDT and CDR2 is YYEEEE in the germline V gene.

This clone was seen once. This sequence joins TRBV27 and TRBJ2-1; tentative D call: TRBD2 (5 bases). The CDR3 contains 14 residues. Trimming left V 7 bases short and J 4 bases short, with 14 bases between. The germline V gene has CDR1 MNHEY and CDR2 SMNVEV (reference sequence). The CDR3: CASIKLVGYNEQFF. The CDR3 nucleotides are TGTGCCAGCATTAAACTAGTGGGTTACAATGAGCAGTTCTTC.

This clone has only one observation. The rearrangement uses TRBV14 and TRBJ2-1; TRBD2 matches at 9 bases. After removal of 1 base from V and 6 bases from J, the junction contained 4 bases not matched to a gene. Germline V gene data show CDR1 as SGHDN and CDR2 as FVKESK. The CDR3 is made up of 15 amino acids. CDR3 nucleotides: TGTGCCAGCAGCCAAGTAGCGGGAGCCCCCAATGAGCAGTTCTTC. Amino acids: CASSQVAGAPNEQFF.

V and J are TRBV2 and TRBJ2-7; the D gene is possibly TRBD1 (6 bases). The length of the CDR3 is 13 residues. Germline V gives CDR1 SNHLY, CDR2 FYNNEI. V dropped 8 bases and J dropped 6 bases, with 17 bases sitting between them. Here the CDR3 DNA reads TGTGCCAGCTTATTGAACCCAGGGGCCGAGCAGTACTTC. Translating gives CASLLNPGAEQYF.

The DNA of the CDR3 is TGTGCCATCAGTGAGGTCGCTAAGGATACGCAGTATTTT. This codes for CAISEVAKDTQYF. The V call is TRBV10-3, the J call TRBJ2-3; D not resolved. Germline V CDR1 and CDR2: ENHRY, SYGVKD. The V and J ends lost 2 bases and 6 bases respectively, with 9 bases between them. The CDR3 has 13 residues.

The rearrangement links TRBV5-1 to TRBJ2-4; tentatively, D is TRBD2 (7 bases). Germline assignment: CDR1 SGHRS and CDR2 YFSETQ. There are 12 residues in the CDR3. V dropped 5 bases and J dropped 9 bases, with 12 bases sitting between them. The CDR3 DNA follows: TGCGCCAGCAGTCCAGGGGAGGGCATTCAGTACTTC. Its translation is CASSPGEGIQYF.

The chain uses TRBV4-2 and TRBJ2-7; 7 positions agree with TRBD1. The CDR3 has 17 amino acids. V gave up 2 bases and J gave up 0 bases; unmatched junction bases: 10. The germline V gene encodes CDR1 LGHNA and CDR2 YNFKEQ. The CDR3 spells CASSQLSDRWSSYEQYF. CDR3 DNA sequence: TGTGCCAGCAGCCAACTCTCGGACAGGTGGAGCTCCTACGAGCAGTACTTC.

This clone was recorded a few times. The CDR3 nucleotides are TGTGCCAGCAGCCAAGCGCAGGGATCGGATAATTCACCCCTCCACTTT. Protein sequence: CASSQAQGSDNSPLHF. The chain couples TRBV4-2 to TRBJ1-6, with D possibly matching TRBD1 (5 bases). Germline V CDR1 and CDR2: LGHNA, YNFKEQ. This CDR3 is built from 16 residues. The ends were cut back, 1 base at V and 5 bases at J, with 12 bases in the middle.

Here the CDR3 DNA reads TGCGCCAGCAGCCAGCTAGAACGGGGGAGCAATCAGCCCCAGCATTTT. Protein product: CASSQLERGSNQPQHF. The chain uses TRBV4-1 and TRBJ1-5; possible D gene TRBD1, 5 bases. V gave up 3 bases and J gave up 1 base, with 13 bases separating them. Germline assignment: CDR1 MGHRA and CDR2 YSYEKL. The CDR3 totals 16 residues.

This clone was observed a handful of times. The chain employs TRBV7-8 and TRBJ2-1; 8 bases agree with TRBD1. The CDR3 totals 14 residues. Germline CDR1 SGHVS, CDR2 FQNEAQ. Unmatched junction bases numbered 5, after V lost 3 bases and J lost 7 bases. The CDR3 DNA is TGTGCCAGCAGCTTGACAGGGGTGTCGAATGAGCAGTTCTTC. It codes for CASSLTGVSNEQFF.

This clone was seen a few times. The rearrangement joins TRBV5-8 to TRBJ2-7; TRBD1 matches 8 bases. This CDR3 spans 12 amino acids. Looked up from germline, CDR1 is SGHTS and CDR2 is YDEGEE. The junction had 4 bases not matched to a gene; V was cut back by 5 bases and J by 6 bases. The CDR3 spells CASRRQGFEQYF. The CDR3 nucleotides are TGTGCCAGCAGGCGACAGGGGTTCGAGCAGTACTTC.

The gene calls are TRBV5-6 and TRBJ1-3, with a possible D match to TRBD1 (5 bases). Germline V gene lookup returns CDR1 SGHDT and CDR2 YYEEEE. The CDR3 consists of 16 residues. The V gene lost 4 bases and the J gene lost 1 base, with 15 bases spanning the gap. CDR3 loop: CASSGSGAQSGNTIYF. CDR3 in DNA: TGTGCCAGCAGCGGGAGCGGGGCCCAATCTGGAAACACCATATATTTT.

Here the CDR3 DNA reads TGTGCCAGCCTCACTGGCGGCGCTTCCACAGATACGCAGTATTTT. Its translation is CASLTGGASTDTQYF. The V call is TRBV28, the J call TRBJ2-3; no reliable D call. The length of the CDR3 is 15 residues. V was shortened by 8 bases and J by 2 bases, with 17 bases between the two germline ends. CDR1 is MDHEN and CDR2 is SYDVKM in the germline V gene.

This chain joins TRBV19 and TRBJ2-5, with D possibly matching TRBD1 (6 bases). CDR3 length: 13 amino acids. Trimming took off 4 bases at V and 5 bases at J, with 11 bases between the two ends. Germline lookup yields CDR1 LNHDA and CDR2 SQIVND (reference sequence). The CDR3 nucleotides read TGTGCCAGTAGTACAGGGGTCCGGGAGACCCAGTACTTC. Its protein is CASSTGVRETQYF. Based on the CDR3 plus reference TRBV19 and TRBJ2-5, the full variable domain is DGGITQSPKYLFRKEGQNVTLSCEQNLNHDAMYWYRQDPGQGLRLIYYSQIVNDFQKGDIAEGYSVSREKKESFPLTVTSAQKNPTAFYLCASSTGVRETQYFGPGTRLLVL.

This chain links TRBV5-8 with TRBJ2-7, with 7 positions matching TRBD1. The CDR3 loop spans 15 amino acids. With V trimmed by 5 bases and J by 4 bases, 12 bases remained unmatched. The germline CDR1 and CDR2 sequences are SGHTS and YDEGEE. CDR3 in DNA: TGTGCCAGCAGTACCCGACAGGGCCGTAGGTACGAGCAGTACTTC. Its translation is CASSTRQGRRYEQYF.